These T cell receptor beta chains were read from a single sample in a study of monozygotic twins with inflammatory bowel disease. Reanalyzing the 5' RACE reads, TCRdb keeps one entry per CDR3 protein, without DNA. The clone table shows hundreds of thousands of distinct CDR3 sequences, with the ten largest holding more than 4.5%. Sequencing was carried out using blood. The receptors were gathered from a human donor with ulcerative colitis or Crohn's disease, or a healthy co-twin of an affected twin (not recorded which). The CDR3 runs from the conserved cysteine through the conserved F or W.

TRBJ2-1	15	TRBV27	CASSRGGELENEQFF
TRBJ2-7	12	TRBV7-9	CASSLTDRASYF
TRBJ2-7	15	TRBV7-2	CASSLGQGSPYEQYF
TRBJ2-7	14	TRBV7-2	CASSSSLAGGEQYF
TRBJ2-5	14	TRBV5-1	CASSFRTGQETQYF
TRBJ2-5	15	TRBV5-4	CASTVTGGRQETQYF
TRBJ2-1	14	TRBV12-3/TRBV12-4	CASTPGQGYNEQFF
TRBJ2-3	13	TRBV5-1	CASTAQGTDTQYF
TRBJ2-1	12	TRBV7-8	CASSLSLGEQFF
TRBJ2-1	16	TRBV4-3	CASSQGQYLRNNEQFF
TRBJ2-7	13	TRBV2	CASSGGTGAVLYF
TRBJ2-5	13	TRBV29-1	CSVEGTGLETQYF
TRBJ2-5	16	TRBV20-1	CSARDAQYTPGETQYF
TRBJ1-1	16	TRBV7-9	CASQTGGARDTAEAFF
TRBJ1-5	12	TRBV3-1	CASSQYSGPQHF
TRBJ2-3	15	TRBV7-2	CASSVDRGYTDTQYF
TRBJ2-2	13	TRBV7-9	CASSLTLAGELFF